Below, 10 T cell receptor beta chains from the same sample are listed, as sequenced in a study of T cell responses to AZD1222 COVID-19 vaccine. Produced via immunoSEQ multiplex PCR; TCRdb's table is partial and in-frame only. The data show about 140,000 clones, about nine tenths seen once. The material was peripheral blood, obtained 28 days after the second AZD1222 dose. The receptors shown here come from an adult who received the AZD1222 COVID-19 vaccine.

The chain combines TRBV3-1 (or the pseudogene TRBV3-2) with TRBJ1-2; D is undetermined. CDR3 length equals 12 residues. CDR1 and CDR2 from the germline V gene are LGHDT and YNNKEL (reference sequence). Trimming pared 4 bases from V and 0 bases from J, leaving 3 bases between. The CDR3 DNA reads TGTGCCAGCAGCCGAGCTAACTATGGCTACACCTTC. Residues: CASSRANYGYTF.

The chain combines TRBV24-1 with TRBJ1-5, with a weak D call TRBD1 (6 bases). Per germline, CDR1 KGHDR and CDR2 SFDVKD. Deletions cut 5 bases from V and 6 bases from J, with 13 bases between. The CDR3 consists of 14 residues. The DNA of the CDR3 is TGTGCCACCAGTGCTCGGGACAAATTTCAGCCCCAGCATTTT. Its protein is CATSARDKFQPQHF.

The V and J genes are TRBV5-1 and TRBJ2-1; 7 bases match TRBD2. Per germline, CDR1 SGHRS and CDR2 YFSETQ. The CDR3 spans 13 residues. Trimming took 4 bases from V and 5 from J; bases not matched to a gene: 3. DNA of the CDR3: TGCGCCAGCAGCAAGGGACTAAACAATGAGCAGTTCTTC. It is translated as CASSKGLNNEQFF. The variable domain in full, with the rest retrieved from reference TRBV5-1 and TRBJ2-1, is KAGVTQTPRYLIKTRGQQVTLSCSPISGHRSVSWYQQTPGQGLQFLFEYFSETQRNKGNFPGRFSGRQFSNSRSEMNVSTLELGDSALYLCASSKGLNNEQFFGPGTRLTVL.

The sample holds one count of this clone. The chain couples TRBV3-1 (or the pseudogene TRBV3-2) to TRBJ2-1; maybe TRBD1 (6 bases). CDR3 length equals 16 residues. Germline CDR1 and CDR2: LGHDT and YNNKEL (reference sequence). With 7 bases removed from V and 8 bases from J, the gap between germline ends came to 24 bases. Here the CDR3 reads CASTRNGQWFRDEQFF. As DNA, the CDR3 is TGTGCCAGCACCCGTAATGGACAGTGGTTTAGGGATGAGCAGTTCTTC.

In this sample, this clone turned up once. This chain connects TRBV5-4 to TRBJ2-3; D ambiguous. V was trimmed by 0 bases and J by 0 bases, leaving 8 bases between them. The germline V gene encodes CDR1 SGHNT and CDR2 YYREEE (reference sequence). CDR3 length: 15 amino acids. The CDR3 DNA reads TGTGCCAGCAGCTTGGGGCAGGCTAGCACAGATACGCAGTATTTT. Its translation is CASSLGQASTDTQYF.

This clone was seen a single time. This chain joins TRBV2 and TRBJ1-3; D perhaps matches TRBD1 (5 bases). Germline V gene lookup returns CDR1 SNHLY and CDR2 FYNNEI. The CDR3 runs 14 residues. V gave up 6 bases and J gave up 4 bases, with 13 bases separating them. CDR3 DNA sequence: TGTGCCAGCAGACTTAGTTGGGACGGAAACACCATATATTTT. Translation gives CASRLSWDGNTIYF.

The chain employs TRBV11-1 and TRBJ2-1; D unclear. CDR1 SGHAT and CDR2 FQDESV come from the germline V gene (reference sequence). V was pared by 5 bases and J by 4 bases, with 3 bases between. The CDR3 length is 11 residues. CDR3 in amino acids: CASSEYNEQFF. In nucleotides, the CDR3 is TGTGCCAGCAGCGAATACAATGAGCAGTTCTTC.

The chain links TRBV20-1 to TRBJ1-5; D is unclear. Germline values: CDR1 DFQATT, CDR2 SNEGSKA (reference sequence). The CDR3 is 12 amino acids. Trimming shortened V by 3 bases and J by 1 base, and 4 bases separated the two germline ends. The CDR3 protein is CSASRSNQPQHF. The CDR3 DNA reads as TGCAGTGCTAGTAGGAGCAATCAGCCCCAGCATTTT.

The rearrangement uses TRBV7-6 and TRBJ2-7; maybe TRBD2 (6 bases). Trimming removed 1 base from V and 2 bases from J, with 18 bases in between. Germline V gene data show CDR1 as SGHVS and CDR2 as FNYEAQ. This CDR3 region has 17 residues. The DNA for the CDR3 is TGTGCCAGCAGCTTAGTGGCCGACGGGAGCCCCACCTACGAGCAGTACTTC. Amino acids: CASSLVADGSPTYEQYF.

This CDR3 reads CASSRSGGATGELFF. CDR3 in DNA: TGTGCCAGCAGCCGTAGCGGGGGGGCCACCGGGGAGCTGTTTTTT. The chain uses TRBV9 and TRBJ2-2; 11 nucleotides agree with TRBD2. CDR3 size: 15 residues. CDR1 SGDLS and CDR2 YYNGEE come from the germline V gene. V lost 4 bases to trimming and J lost 4 bases; unmatched junction nucleotides: 3.